This T cell receptor beta chain was found in a study of blood T cell repertoires in COVID-19. Looking at the study overall: Samples of COVID-19 (acute and convalescent) were obtained from the United States, Italy and Spain. Sample material is recorded as cDNA or gDNA derived from T cells, B-cell-depleted T cells, or PBMCs.

Germline loops: CDR1 ENHRY, CDR2 SYGVKD. V was pared by 9 bases and J by 0 bases, with 18 bases between. The length of the CDR3 is 16 residues. The data were produced by immunoSEQ multiplex PCR, yet TCRdb's version contains in-frame clones alone and is incomplete. The sample includes approximately 110,000 clones, roughly nine tenths seen only once; the top ten take 32%. This chain uses TRBV10-3 with TRBJ2-1; D possibly corresponds to TRBD1 (6 bases). The sequence derives from an elderly woman with acute or convalescent COVID-19. Sequencing used peripheral blood. The CDR3 nucleotides are TGTGCCATTACAAGAGCGAGAGGGGGCTCCTACAATGAGCAGTTCTTC. Translation gives CAITRARGGSYNEQFF.